This T cell receptor (beta chain) was recovered during a study of Graves' ophthalmopathy and Graves' hyperthyroidism. V shed 6 bases and J 1 base; nucleotides not matched to a gene: 5. Germline V gene data show CDR1 as SEHNR and CDR2 as FQNEAQ (reference sequence). This CDR3 is built from 14 residues. The TCR beta CDR3 regions underwent amplification from RNA transcripts. The first-round RT-PCR employed HTBI primers together with the Qiagen OneStep RT-PCR kit. A multiplex PCR was then performed as the second round. TCRdb passed the multiplex PCR reads through MiXCR, listing each CDR3 protein once. This sample yields around 470,000 distinct CDR3 sequences, of which under 15% are seen a single time; approximately 9.8% belongs to the top ten. Many counts were recorded for this clonotype.

This clonotype originated in a woman in her twenties or thirties with Graves' ophthalmopathy. The rearrangement uses TRBV7-9 and TRBJ1-1, with 7 bases aligning to TRBD1. The specimen was blood. This CDR3 reads CASRFRDRNTEAFF. As DNA, the CDR3 is TGTGCCAGCAGATTCCGGGACAGGAACACTGAAGCTTTCTTT.